This TCR beta chain emerged from a study of CXCR3-negative and CXCR3-positive naive CD8 T cells (dated by TCRdb to 2018 to 2020). Background for the entire study: In total, approximately 140 million TRB reads were obtained, or roughly 1.5 +/- 0.3 million reads per library. The diversity and physicochemical repertoire analyses included fewer than twelve donors pooled from two independent experiments. TRBV-TRBJ cluster analysis included naive subsets from about 5 donors and memory cells from 3 donors. The full study reports these points: TRB CDR3s from CXCR3-positive naive cells showed higher hydrophobicity (lower Kidera factor 4), lower energy, and higher strength and volume indices than CXCR3-negative naive cells. Naive CXCR3-negative and CXCR3-positive cells from the same donor showed similar TRBV-TRBJ usage, whereas memory cells showed distinct patterns. Surface CD5, linked to self-reactivity in mice, was comparable between naive subsets; TCR interaction strength was therefore also inferred from TRB CDR3 physicochemical properties. Freshly isolated PBMCs were used for most assays because CXCR3 expression went down partially after cryopreservation. Comparably high repertoire diversity was found in both naive subsets, whereas much lower repertoire diversity was found in memory CD8+ T cells.

Remarks on this clonotype: Its antigen has not been determined.

Each CD8+ T cell subset was flow-sorted in triplicate, and some 310,000 cells per subset were placed directly into RLT lysis buffer. To keep memory contaminants out, a stringent definition of naive CD8+ T cells was applied: CD45RO-CCR7+CD27+CD95-. Peripheral blood mononuclear cells were isolated from buffy coats by standard density gradient centrifugation. Naive CXCR3-negative and CXCR3-positive CD8+ T cells were flow-sorted using a FACSAria III. Total RNA was extracted from sorted cells using an RNeasy Mini Kit. From the germline V gene, CDR1 is MGHDK and CDR2 is SYGVNS. The CDR3 runs 12 residues from the cysteine to the phenylalanine. Nucleotide data are not available. Sequencing instrument: NextSeq 550. The Human TCR Profiling Kit (MiLaboratory) was used to make UMI-labeled 5' RACE TRB cDNA libraries. cDNA synthesis used the entire amount of extracted RNA, and PCR amplification then used the entire amount of cDNA produced. Libraries were prepared in parallel with an identical number of PCR cycles. The authors' analysis ran thus. With a minimum of two reads required per UMI, MIGEC and MiXCR pulled out about 50,000 +/- 9,200 unique UMI-labeled TRB cDNA molecules from each library. Each library averaged about 40,000 +/- 10,000 functional in-frame TRB CDR3 nucleotide clonotypes without stop codons. After downsampling to 5000 UMI-labeled TRB molecules per sample, diversity metrics, including normalized Shannon-Wiener and Chao1, were computed in VDJtools. Clonotype-size-weighted physicochemical properties of the central five CDR3 residues (interaction energy, strength, volume and Kidera factor 4) were computed in VDJtools. Each CDR3 protein sequence appears as one entry after TCRdb reprocessed the reads, and no DNA is included. Here the V and J calls rest on TCRdb's processing, not on the authors' analysis. The table kept for this sample lists roughly 140,000 distinct CDR3 sequences. The top ten clonotypes cover around 0.3% of the sample.

This receptor was identified in a human donor in good health. Some clones in this sample may be carry-over from other donors' samples. Sequenced: naive CXCR3+ CD8+ T cells from blood. The label giving this sample's cell subset or site can be read as: CD45RO-CCR7+CD27+CD95- naive CD8+ T cells expressing CXCR3 (TNR3+). The chain joins TRBV25-1 to TRBJ1-2; TCRdb picks TRBD1, but there is no DNA to check that call. CDR3 region: CASSWDSSATAF.